These 5 T cell receptor beta chains were sequenced from one sample in a study of T cell responses to AZD1222 COVID-19 vaccine (dated by TCRdb to the early 2020s). In the paper's terms, the time point label means: baseline before first vaccination. The treatment or condition label here, explained by the study, means: meningococcal conjugate vaccine given as trial control. Libraries were built with the immunoSEQ multiplex PCR assay. In TCRdb, the immuneACCESS table is reduced to in-frame sequences with V and J assigned. These tables do not hold every clone; where another copy was compared, an unresolved V gene accounts for under half, and the others remain unexplained. The sample table shows roughly 200,000 clones, and about 93% are seen once. The top ten hold approximately 1% of the sample. The sample was peripheral blood, taken on day 0 of MenACWY control vaccination. The source is an adult in good health.

The CDR3, as DNA: TGTGCCAGCAGCTTGGCCGGGGACAGGGATCAGCCCCAGCATTTT. This encodes CASSLAGDRDQPQHF. This chain connects TRBV5-8 to TRBJ1-5, with 9 nucleotides matching TRBD1. The CDR3 is 15 amino acids. Trimming took 0 bases from V and 5 from J; bases not matched to a gene: 3. The germline CDR1 and CDR2 sequences are SGHTS and YDEGEE.

This chain joins TRBV30 and TRBJ1-6; D perhaps matches TRBD1 (5 bases). This CDR3 is built from 15 residues. Germline assignment: CDR1 GTSNPN and CDR2 SVGIG (reference sequence). The V and J ends lost 5 bases and 0 bases respectively, with 11 bases between them. CDR3 sequence: CAWGAESSYNSPLHF. CDR3 nucleotides: TGTGCCTGGGGGGCAGAGAGCTCCTATAATTCACCCCTCCACTTT.

The chain employs TRBV21-1 and TRBJ2-1; the D call in the table, TRBD2, was not verified against the DNA. TRBV21-1 has pseudogene status. This CDR3 is built from 17 residues. CDR3 residues: CASSNGGGGGPLNEQFF. CDR3 in DNA: TGTGCCAGCAGCAACGGCGGCGGGGGGGGACCATTAAATGAGCAGTTCTTC.

V and J are TRBV10-3 and TRBJ2-1, with 9 bases lining up with TRBD1. V shed 2 bases and J 5 bases; nucleotides not matched to a gene: 4. Germline CDR1 and CDR2: ENHRY and SYGVKD. This CDR3 has 15 amino acids. In nucleotides, the CDR3 is TGTGCCATCAGTGAGGCCCGGACAGGGGACAATGAGCAGTTCTTC. It yields the protein CAISEARTGDNEQFF.

The chain joins TRBV5-1 to TRBJ1-2; 7 nucleotides line up with TRBD1. Germline V CDR1 and CDR2: SGHRS, YFSETQ. Unmatched junction bases numbered 12, after V lost 3 bases and J lost 4 bases. The CDR3 consists of 16 residues. The CDR3 loop reads CASSSGTGDGSYGYTF. The CDR3 nucleotides read TGCGCCAGCAGCTCGGGTACAGGGGATGGAAGCTATGGCTACACCTTC.